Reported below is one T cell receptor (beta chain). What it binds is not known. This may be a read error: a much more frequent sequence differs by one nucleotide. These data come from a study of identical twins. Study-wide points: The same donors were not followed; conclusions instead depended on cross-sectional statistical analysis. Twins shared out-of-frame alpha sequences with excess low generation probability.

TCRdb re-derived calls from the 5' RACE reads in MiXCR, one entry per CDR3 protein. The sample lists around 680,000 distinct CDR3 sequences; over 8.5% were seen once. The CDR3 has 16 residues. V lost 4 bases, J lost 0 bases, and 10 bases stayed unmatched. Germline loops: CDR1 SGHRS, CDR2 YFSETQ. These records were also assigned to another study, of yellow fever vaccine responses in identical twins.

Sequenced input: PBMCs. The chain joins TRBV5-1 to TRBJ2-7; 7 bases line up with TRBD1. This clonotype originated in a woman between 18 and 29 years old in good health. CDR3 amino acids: CASSVEGALNSYEQYF. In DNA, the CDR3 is TGCGCCAGCAGCGTTGAGGGGGCCCTAAACTCCTACGAGCAGTACTTC.